Below are 27 T cell receptor beta chains sequenced from a single sample in a study of cytomegalovirus exposure and HLA in healthy donors. This PCR relied on a set of 60 Vbeta primers and 13 Jbeta primers. Assay: immunoSEQ multiplex PCR; the TCRdb copy retains only in-frame clones and omits some. The data contain approximately 120,000 clones, about four fifths of them singletons. Sequenced input: PBMCs. These receptors came from a man in his late teens or twenties in good health and CMV-seronegative.

The count of this clone is one. The rearrangement joins TRBV9 to TRBJ2-7; D remains unclear. The CDR3 has 14 amino acids. V lost 0 bases, J lost 2 bases, and 9 bases lay in between. CDR1 is SGDLS, CDR2 YYNGEE, per germline. CDR3 nucleotide sequence: TGTGCCAGCAGCGTAGACCGTGGGCCCTACGAGCAGTACTTC. It translates to CASSVDRGPYEQYF.

The chain carries TRBV14 and TRBJ2-7; TRBD2 might be the D (5 bases). Germline V gene data show CDR1 as SGHDN and CDR2 as FVKESK. The germline V and J ends were trimmed by 2 bases and 3 bases, with 14 bases remaining between them. The CDR3 totals 15 residues. The CDR3 DNA reads TGTGCCAGCAGCCAAACAGAGGGTTCACTCTACGAGCAGTACTTC. Its translation is CASSQTEGSLYEQYF.

This rearrangement joins TRBV15 to TRBJ1-5; D remains ambiguous. V dropped 0 bases and J dropped 5 bases, with 8 bases sitting between them. The CDR3 has 14 amino acids. In germline, CDR1 is LNHNV, CDR2 YYDKDF (reference sequence). CDR3 amino acids: CATSRERGDQPQHF. The CDR3 DNA sequence: TGTGCCACCAGCAGAGAACGGGGAGATCAGCCCCAGCATTTT.

This chain links TRBV19 with TRBJ2-1, with 12 bases aligning to TRBD2. Germline V CDR1 and CDR2: LNHDA, SQIVND (reference sequence). V was clipped by 5 bases and J by 6 bases; unmatched bases: 5. The CDR3 length is 15 residues. CDR3: CASSAASGGGNEQFF. DNA for the CDR3: TGTGCCAGTAGTGCCGCTAGCGGGGGGGGCAATGAGCAGTTCTTC.

The V gene is TRBV2, the J gene TRBJ2-5, with TRBD1 identical over 10 bases. CDR1 and CDR2 (germline): SNHLY, FYNNEI. V gave up 4 bases and J gave up 5 bases; unmatched junction bases: 7. The CDR3 totals 15 residues. The CDR3 DNA is TGTGCCAGCAGTGGACAGGGGGCTGGAGGTGAGACCCAGTACTTC. Its translation is CASSGQGAGGETQYF.

The chain joins TRBV5-4 to TRBJ2-3, with 10 positions matching TRBD2. The CDR3 is 15 residues long. Germline V gives CDR1 SGHNT, CDR2 YYREEE (reference sequence). The V gene end was trimmed by 0 bases and the J gene end by 6 bases; junction bases not matched to a gene: 4. CDR3 sequence: CASSLGAGGRDTQYF. CDR3 nucleotide sequence: TGTGCCAGCAGCTTGGGAGCGGGGGGGCGTGATACGCAGTATTTT.

The chain recombines TRBV6-1 with TRBJ1-5; D uncertain. Germline V gene data show CDR1 as MNHNS and CDR2 as SASEGT. The CDR3 totals 13 residues. V was cut by 4 bases and J by 4 bases, with 8 bases left in between. In DNA, the CDR3 is TGTGCCAGCAGTGCTGCAGAAAATCAGCCCCAGCATTTT. Translation gives CASSAAENQPQHF.

The V call is TRBV5-6, the J call TRBJ1-5; D is unclear. The CDR3 has 13 residues. The germline V and J ends were trimmed by 4 bases and 7 bases, with 12 bases remaining between them. Germline CDR1 SGHDT, CDR2 YYEEEE. CDR3 sequence (DNA): TGTGCCAGCAGCCAAGACTTAGGCCAGCCCCAGCATTTT. Encoded protein: CASSQDLGQPQHF.

This clone appeared once. The chain has TRBV11-2 and TRBJ1-1, with D possibly being TRBD1 (6 bases). Germline CDR1 is SGHAT and CDR2 is FQNNGV. The CDR3 consists of 16 residues. V lost 5 bases, J lost 2 bases, and 18 bases lay in between. CDR3 amino acids: CASSLTGSSINTEAFF. CDR3 nucleotide sequence: TGTGCCAGCAGCCTTACAGGGTCCTCGATAAACACTGAAGCTTTCTTT.

This sequence joins TRBV5-5 and TRBJ2-7, with D maybe TRBD2 (6 bases). Looked up from germline, CDR1 is SGHKS and CDR2 is YYEKEE (reference sequence). V was clipped by 3 bases and J by 0 bases, with 13 bases between them. The CDR3 totals 15 residues. CDR3: CASSWGDVLSYEQYF. The CDR3 DNA reads as TGTGCCAGCAGCTGGGGGGACGTACTCTCCTACGAGCAGTACTTC.

This clone has only one observation. This rearrangement joins TRBV6-1 to TRBJ2-2, with 8 positions matching TRBD1. The V segment lost 5 bases and the J segment 7 bases; nucleotides outside the gene matches: 6. CDR1 and CDR2 from the germline V gene are MNHNS and SASEGT. The CDR3 is 14 amino acids. CDR3 sequence reads: CASSLDREVGELFF. CDR3 DNA sequence: TGTGCCAGCAGTCTGGACAGGGAGGTCGGGGAGCTGTTTTTT.

A remark on this clone: Other DNA sequences in the same sample also yield this CDR3. The V gene is TRBV5-1, the J gene TRBJ2-3; 7 bases map to TRBD2. Germline CDR1 reads SGHRS; CDR2 reads YFSETQ. This CDR3 has 15 residues. The ends lost 5 bases at V and 0 bases at J; junction bases unmatched: 6. The CDR3 sequence: CASSLRGVSTDTQYF. The CDR3 coding sequence is TGCGCCAGCAGTTTACGGGGGGTCAGCACAGATACGCAGTATTTT. Combining the CDR3 with reference TRBV5-1 and TRBJ2-3 gives the whole variable domain KAGVTQTPRYLIKTRGQQVTLSCSPISGHRSVSWYQQTPGQGLQFLFEYFSETQRNKGNFPGRFSGRQFSNSRSEMNVSTLELGDSALYLCASSLRGVSTDTQYFGPGTRLTVL.

This clone came up once. Relative to the germline gene, one junction end is altered; a read error may explain this. The sample contains more than one DNA sequence encoding this CDR3. The V call is TRBV11-2, the J call TRBJ2-2; a possible D gene is TRBD2 (6 bases). This CDR3 has 17 amino acids. Germline CDR1 reads SGHAT; CDR2 reads FQNNGV. The CDR3 DNA reads as TGTGCCAGCAGCTTAGATTCGGGGAGGACGAACACCGGGGAGCTATTTTTT. Its translation: CASSLDSGRTNTGELFF.

The chain recombines TRBV7-9 with TRBJ2-7; possibly TRBD1 for D (5 bases). V lost 2 bases and J lost 2, with 7 bases in between. The CDR3 is 13 amino acids. Germline CDR1 SEHNR, CDR2 FQNEAQ (reference sequence). CDR3 in amino acids: CASSLRTTYEQYF. The DNA of the CDR3 is TGTGCCAGCAGCTTACGGACAACCTACGAGCAGTACTTC.

This chain connects TRBV9 to TRBJ2-1; tentative D call: TRBD2 (5 bases). V was cut by 4 bases and J by 11 bases, with 13 bases left in between. Germline CDR1 SGDLS, CDR2 YYNGEE. The CDR3 contains 12 residues. CDR3 DNA: TGTGCCAGCAGCCCTGAGGGAGCCAAGCAGTTCTTC. This sequence encodes CASSPEGAKQFF.

The V and J genes are TRBV19 and TRBJ1-1; no definite D call. The CDR3 is made up of 17 amino acids. V lost 5 bases to trimming and J lost 7 bases, with 26 bases between them. Germline V gene data show CDR1 as LNHDA and CDR2 as SQIVND (reference sequence). CDR3 bases: TGTGCCAGTAGTCCCCTGTTTTTGGAGGGATCGTTGTGTGAAGCTTTCTTT. This translates into CASSPLFLEGSLCEAFF.

The CDR3 coding sequence is TGTGCCAGCAGTAGACAGCGTGGGGAGACCCAGTACTTC. Its translation is CASSRQRGETQYF. The chain has TRBV6-5 and TRBJ2-5; D is possibly TRBD1 (5 bases). CDR1 is MNHEY and CDR2 is SVGAGI in the germline V gene. The CDR3 extends over 13 amino acids. The V end was cut by 5 bases, the J end by 5 bases, with 12 bases between.

The chain recombines TRBV6-5 with TRBJ1-2; tentative D call: TRBD1 (5 bases). This CDR3 has 15 amino acids. Looked up from germline, CDR1 is MNHEY and CDR2 is SVGAGI. V was cut by 5 bases and J by 2 bases, with 15 bases left in between. The CDR3 loop reads CASSPPSKGNYGYTF. The CDR3, as DNA: TGTGCCAGCAGTCCCCCATCCAAGGGGAACTATGGCTACACCTTC.

About this clone itself: Additional DNA sequences in this sample encode the identical CDR3. This sequence joins TRBV6-5 and TRBJ2-2, with 9 bases lining up with TRBD1. Germline V CDR1 and CDR2: MNHEY, SVGAGI. The trim removed 5 bases at V and 3 bases at J, leaving 1 base unmatched. The CDR3 totals 14 residues. DNA of the CDR3: TGTGCCAGCAGTAGGGACAGGGACACCGGGGAGCTGTTTTTT. Its protein product is CASSRDRDTGELFF.

V is TRBV4-2 and J is TRBJ2-1; possibly TRBD1 for D (5 bases). The germline V and J ends were trimmed by 5 bases and 6 bases, with 14 bases remaining between them. Germline CDR1 is LGHNA and CDR2 is YNFKEQ. The CDR3 is made up of 14 amino acids. The CDR3 sequence: CASSSQGAGNEQFF. DNA of the CDR3: TGTGCCAGCAGCTCTCAGGGCGCCGGCAATGAGCAGTTCTTC.

The rearrangement uses TRBV9 and TRBJ1-4, with a possible D match to TRBD1 (5 bases). Germline V lookup: CDR1 SGDLS, CDR2 YYNGEE. Trimming shortened V by 2 bases and J by 5 bases, and 7 bases separated the two germline ends. The CDR3 extends over 13 amino acids. The CDR3 nucleotides read TGTGCCAGCAGCGTTGGGGGGAATGAAAAACTGTTTTTT. Translating gives CASSVGGNEKLFF.

This clone appeared a few times. The chain recombines TRBV15 with TRBJ1-2, with D possibly matching TRBD1 (5 bases). V was cut by 5 bases and J by 8 bases, with 24 bases left in between. In germline, CDR1 is LNHNV, CDR2 YYDKDF (reference sequence). The CDR3 loop spans 16 amino acids. CDR3 residues: CATSGTLASTMRGYTF. CDR3 nucleotides: TGTGCCACCAGCGGGACTCTTGCGTCAACTATGAGGGGCTACACCTTC.

The V call is TRBV29-1, the J call TRBJ2-3; D is perhaps TRBD2 (5 bases). The germline gives CDR1 SQVTM, CDR2 ANQGSEA. V lost 8 bases to trimming and J lost 2 bases, with 17 bases between them. The CDR3 has 14 amino acids. The CDR3 nucleotides read TGCAGCTCTTGGACTGAATCCCCCACAGATACGCAGTATTTT. Translation gives CSSWTESPTDTQYF.

This rearrangement joins TRBV25-1 to TRBJ2-7; 8 nucleotides match TRBD1. This CDR3 has 13 amino acids. V lost 7 bases to trimming and J lost 4 bases; unmatched junction nucleotides: 6. Germline V gene lookup returns CDR1 MGHDK and CDR2 SYGVNS. This CDR3 reads CASTSRGLYEQYF. DNA for the CDR3: TGTGCCAGCACGAGCAGGGGGCTTTACGAGCAGTACTTC.

Only one count was recorded for this clone. This chain joins TRBV13 and TRBJ2-2, with D perhaps TRBD2 (5 bases). The CDR3 is made up of 15 amino acids. Germline V gives CDR1 PRHDT, CDR2 FYEKMQ (reference sequence). V was shortened by 2 bases and J by 1 base, with 8 bases between the two germline ends. DNA for the CDR3: TGTGCCAGCAGCTTATTGGAGGAGAACACCGGGGAGCTGTTTTTT. This translates into CASSLLEENTGELFF. Looking up the rest from reference TRBV13 and TRBJ2-2 gives the full variable domain: AAGVIQSPRHLIKEKRETATLKCYPIPRHDTVYWYQQGPGQDPQFLISFYEKMQSDKGSIPDRFSAQQFSDYHSELNMSSLELGDSALYFCASSLLEENTGELFFGEGSRLTVL.

The sample holds a few counts of this clone. The J gene is TRBJ2-5, the V gene TRBV5-8; D possibly corresponds to TRBD1 (5 bases). V lost 1 base and J 4 bases, leaving 11 bases between the germline ends. The CDR3 sequence is 14 residues long. Germline V gene sequence: CDR1 SGHTS, CDR2 YDEGEE. The DNA of the CDR3 is TGTGCCAGCAGCTTGTTAGCAGGGTCAGAGACCCAGTACTTC. Amino acid sequence: CASSLLAGSETQYF.

This chain uses TRBV19 with TRBJ1-1; D perhaps matches TRBD1 (5 bases). The CDR3 has 14 residues. With 7 bases removed from V and 1 base from J, the gap between germline ends came to 13 bases. Germline CDR1 and CDR2: LNHDA and SQIVND (reference sequence). This chain's CDR3 is CASKVSRGNTEAFF. CDR3 DNA sequence: TGTGCCAGTAAGGTTTCAAGGGGGAACACTGAAGCTTTCTTT.